Below, 23 T cell receptor beta chains from the same sample are listed, as sequenced in a study of blood T cell repertoires in COVID-19. Generated by immunoSEQ multiplex PCR, the TCRdb table keeps only in-frame clones and is missing some. The data hold 130,000 to 150,000 clones, with 85% to 90% observed a single time. Sample: peripheral blood. The receptors stem from a man aged 45-65 years who had recovered from COVID-19.

This rearrangement joins TRBV2 to TRBJ2-3; a weak D match, TRBD1 (6 bases). The ends were cut back, 6 bases at V and 5 bases at J, with 15 bases in the middle. CDR1 is SNHLY and CDR2 is FYNNEI in the germline V gene. CDR3 length: 14 amino acids. The CDR3 bases are TGTGCCAGCAGGCCGGGACATTGGGGAGATACGCAGTATTTT. It yields the protein CASRPGHWGDTQYF.

This rearrangement joins TRBV5-1 to TRBJ2-6; maybe TRBD1 (5 bases). The germline V gene encodes CDR1 SGHRS and CDR2 YFSETQ. Trimming left V 4 bases short and J 0 bases short, with 11 bases between. The CDR3 runs 16 residues. The chain's CDR3 is CASSLSGNSGANVLTF. Here the CDR3 DNA reads TGCGCCAGCAGCCTCTCAGGGAACTCTGGGGCCAACGTCCTGACTTTC.

This clone has a handful of counts. The genes are TRBV6-5 and TRBJ2-7; D is undetermined. The CDR3 is 13 amino acids. V lost 6 bases and J lost 4, with 13 bases in between. CDR1 and CDR2 (germline): MNHEY, SVGAGI. The CDR3 protein is CASSPERDYEQYF. The CDR3 nucleotides are TGTGCCAGCAGCCCCGAGCGCGATTACGAGCAGTACTTC.

The chain is built from TRBV19 and TRBJ1-4, with D possibly matching TRBD1 (6 bases). The CDR3 is 15 residues long. Trimming took 6 bases from V and 7 from J, leaving 18 bases between them. Germline V gene lookup returns CDR1 LNHDA and CDR2 SQIVND (reference sequence). In nucleotides, the CDR3 is TGTGCCAGTAGCCCCACAGGGTCTGGGGGTGAAAAACTGTTTTTT. Translation gives CASSPTGSGGEKLFF.

This clone was seen only a few times. The chain couples TRBV7-3 to TRBJ2-5; weak D call: TRBD2 (6 bases). V was pared by 4 bases and J by 5 bases, with 11 bases between. This CDR3 has 13 amino acids. Per the germline V gene, CDR1 is SGHTA and CDR2 is FQGTGA. CDR3 protein: CASSYLARETQYF. CDR3 nucleotides: TGTGCCAGCAGCTATCTAGCGAGGGAGACCCAGTACTTC.

V is TRBV6-4 and J is TRBJ1-2; D unclear. The CDR3 has 15 residues. Per the germline V gene, CDR1 is MRHNA and CDR2 is SNTAGT. The V end lost 2 bases, the J end lost 2 bases, and 12 bases lay between the germline ends. The CDR3 loop is CASSDGGPENYGYTF. The CDR3 DNA sequence: TGTGCCAGCAGTGACGGAGGACCGGAAAACTATGGCTACACCTTC.

This clone was counted a single time. The chain joins TRBV20-1 to TRBJ1-5; tentative D call: TRBD1 (5 bases). The CDR3 spans 13 residues. CDR1 DFQATT and CDR2 SNEGSKA come from the germline V gene (reference sequence). Trimming took 6 bases from V and 6 from J, leaving 15 bases between them. The CDR3 nucleotides are TGCAGTGCCAGTTCAGGGTTAGGTCAGCCCCAGCATTTT. Its protein is CSASSGLGQPQHF.

The chain joins TRBV5-1 to TRBJ2-5; perhaps TRBD1 as D (6 bases). Trimming cost V 0 bases and J 3 bases, with 9 bases left between them. Germline CDR1 and CDR2: SGHRS and YFSETQ. The CDR3 has 14 amino acids. Written as DNA, the CDR3 is TGCGCCAGCAGCTTGGCAGGGGTTGAAGAGACCCAGTACTTC. It specifies CASSLAGVEETQYF.

The V and J genes are TRBV18 and TRBJ2-5, with D possibly TRBD1 on 7 matching bases. This CDR3 region has 12 residues. Trimming removed 8 bases at V and 1 base at J, with 8 bases between. In germline, CDR1 is KGHSH, CDR2 LQKENI. The CDR3 reads CASQGGQETQYF. As DNA, the CDR3 is TGTGCCAGCCAGGGGGGCCAAGAGACCCAGTACTTC.

This chain links TRBV2 with TRBJ2-1; 9 positions match TRBD2. Losses at the gene ends were 8 bases for V and 0 bases for J; bases not matched to a gene: 5. Germline assignment: CDR1 SNHLY and CDR2 FYNNEI. The length of the CDR3 is 15 residues. The CDR3 is CASRLAGSSYNEQFF. The CDR3 DNA reads as TGTGCCAGCCGTCTAGCGGGGAGCTCCTACAATGAGCAGTTCTTC. The entire variable domain, with the rest obtained from reference TRBV2 and TRBJ2-1, is as follows: EPEVTQTPSHQVTQMGQEVILRCVPISNHLYFYWYRQILGQKVEFLVSFYNNEISEKSEIFDDQFSVERPDGSNFTLKIRSTKLEDSAMYFCASRLAGSSYNEQFFGPGTRLTVL.

The V and J genes are TRBV27 and TRBJ2-4; D is possibly TRBD2 (6 bases). With 6 bases removed from V and 0 bases from J, the gap between germline ends came to 12 bases. This CDR3 has 15 amino acids. The germline gives CDR1 MNHEY, CDR2 SMNVEV (reference sequence). CDR3 sequence (DNA): TGTGCCAGCAGACCTCGGGAGTTAGCCAAAAACATTCAGTACTTC. It translates to CASRPRELAKNIQYF.

The J gene is TRBJ1-1, the V gene TRBV5-6; 7 bases are a match to TRBD1. The CDR3 has 15 residues. V lost 7 bases and J lost 3; bases outside the gene matches: 12. Germline V lookup: CDR1 SGHDT, CDR2 YYEEEE. Here the CDR3 reads CASATQRDRHTEAFF. The CDR3 DNA sequence: TGTGCCAGCGCAACCCAACGGGACAGACACACTGAAGCTTTCTTT.

The chain links TRBV19 to TRBJ1-2, with 7 bases matching TRBD1. CDR1 is LNHDA and CDR2 is SQIVND in the germline V gene (reference sequence). Unmatched junction bases numbered 4, after V lost 3 bases and J lost 6 bases. The CDR3 is made up of 13 amino acids. The CDR3 DNA reads as TGTGCCAGTAGTATCAACAGGGGCCATGGCTACACCTTC. It codes for CASSINRGHGYTF.

V and J are TRBV6-1 and TRBJ2-1; 10 bases match TRBD1. Per the germline V gene, CDR1 is MNHNS and CDR2 is SASEGT. The CDR3 has 16 amino acids. J gave up 8 bases and V 2 bases, and 9 bases lay outside the gene matches. CDR3 nucleotides: TGTGCCAGCAGTGAACCGGGACAGGGGTCGGGGGATGAGCAGTTCTTC. Translating gives CASSEPGQGSGDEQFF.

The chain couples TRBV14 to TRBJ2-7; D remains unclear. Germline CDR1 reads SGHDN; CDR2 reads FVKESK. The CDR3 runs 11 residues. Deletions cut 2 bases from V and 7 bases from J, with 6 bases between. CDR3 nucleotide sequence: TGTGCCAGCAGCCAAATCAGAGAGCAGTACTTC. Protein: CASSQIREQYF. The variable domain in full, completed from reference TRBV14 and TRBJ2-7, reads EAGVTQFPSHSVIEKGQTVTLRCDPISGHDNLYWYRRVMGKEIKFLLHFVKESKQDESGMPNNRFLAERTGGTYSTLKVQPAELEDSGVYFCASSQIREQYFGPGTRLTVT.

This chain links TRBV3-1 (or the pseudogene TRBV3-2) with TRBJ2-6; perhaps TRBD1 as D (5 bases). In germline, CDR1 is LGHDT, CDR2 YNNKEL (reference sequence). V lost 1 base and J lost 0, with 13 bases in between. The CDR3 has 18 residues. DNA of the CDR3: TGTGCCAGCAGCCAAGTTCTGGGGCGAGGCTCTGGGGCCAACGTCCTGACTTTC. Amino acids: CASSQVLGRGSGANVLTF.

V and J are TRBV11-3 and TRBJ2-3, with unresolved D. The CDR3 is made up of 12 amino acids. V was pared by 4 bases and J by 2 bases, with 4 bases between. CDR1 and CDR2 from the germline V gene are SGHNT and YENEEA. The CDR3 sequence: CASSSNTDTQYF. CDR3 DNA sequence: TGTGCCAGCAGCTCAAACACAGATACGCAGTATTTT.

This sequence joins TRBV30 and TRBJ2-7, with 9 bases fitting TRBD1. Trimming at V came to 3 bases and at J to 3 bases, leaving 9 bases not matched to a gene. CDR3 size: 15 residues. CDR1 and CDR2 (germline): GTSNPN, SVGIG (reference sequence). In nucleotides, the CDR3 is TGTGCCTGGAGGTCTTCGGGACAGGGTCACTACGAGCAGTACTTC. Protein: CAWRSSGQGHYEQYF.

This sequence joins TRBV2 and TRBJ2-7; TRBD2 matches 11 bases. There are 14 residues in the CDR3. V lost 4 bases and J lost 3; bases outside the gene matches: 2. Per the germline V gene, CDR1 is SNHLY and CDR2 is FYNNEI. CDR3 bases: TGTGCCAGCAGTGTGACTAGCGGGGTCTACGAGCAGTACTTC. It yields the protein CASSVTSGVYEQYF.

The chain employs TRBV9 and TRBJ1-4; 9 nucleotides match TRBD1. The CDR3 loop spans 14 amino acids. Per germline, CDR1 SGDLS and CDR2 YYNGEE. Trimming at V came to 2 bases and at J to 6 bases, leaving 2 bases not matched to a gene. DNA of the CDR3: TGTGCCAGCAGCGTCGGGACAGGGCATGAAAAACTGTTTTTT. It yields the protein CASSVGTGHEKLFF.

This chain uses TRBV11-3 with TRBJ2-3; 11 nucleotides agree with TRBD1. Germline V gene sequence: CDR1 SGHNT, CDR2 YENEEA. This CDR3 has 16 residues. V lost 2 bases to trimming and J lost 2 bases; unmatched junction nucleotides: 3. CDR3 sequence reads: CASSLRGQGVTDTQYF. The CDR3 DNA reads as TGTGCCAGCAGCTTACGGGGACAGGGGGTCACAGATACGCAGTATTTT.

V gene TRBV5-1 combines with J gene TRBJ1-2, with D perhaps matching TRBD1 (6 bases). Trimming pared 4 bases from V and 7 bases from J, leaving 17 bases between. CDR3 length: 14 amino acids. Germline V lookup: CDR1 SGHRS, CDR2 YFSETQ. The CDR3 protein is CASSRTAADGGYTF. In DNA, the CDR3 is TGCGCCAGCAGCCGGACAGCGGCTGATGGTGGCTACACCTTC.

The table lists this clone with a count of one. V and J are TRBV21-1 and TRBJ2-7; TRBD1, the table's D call, lacks a check against the DNA. TRBV21-1 is a listed pseudogene. The CDR3 extends over 17 amino acids. CDR3 protein: CASSKGTLGDSRYEQYF. The DNA of the CDR3 is TGTGCCAGCAGCAAAGGTACGCTCGGGGACAGTCGGTACGAGCAGTACTTC.